The 7 T cell receptor beta chains given below trace back to one sample, sequenced in a study of a mutant IDH1 vaccine in newly diagnosed glioma (dated by TCRdb to the early 2020s). Library preparation employed the immunoSEQ multiplex PCR assay. TCRdb retrieved this table from immuneACCESS and kept in-frame rearrangements only. Not all clones are present; in checked studies, unresolved V genes account for under half, and no reason is known for the remainder. The sample contains around 78,000 clones, almost 85% of them found a single time. Together, the top ten hold 2% to 2.5% of the sample. No antigen is known for these receptors. The time point label corresponds to: week 23, last vaccination. Each vaccine dose, consisting of 300 ug of a 20-mer mutant IDH1 peptide in Montanide, was administered subcutaneously with topical imiquimod. Material: PBMCs, obtained from a glioma patient whose treatment included an IDH1 peptide vaccine. The source of these receptors is a man aged 25-45 years with glioma. Some clones in this sample may be carry-over from other donors' samples.

CDR3 DNA sequence: TGTGCCATCAGTAATCACCAGGGTTCCTATAATTCACCCCTCCACTTT. Translated, it gives CAISNHQGSYNSPLHF. The chain employs TRBV10-3 and TRBJ1-6; TRBD1 might be the D (5 bases). The germline V gene encodes CDR1 ENHRY and CDR2 SYGVKD. There are 16 residues in the CDR3. V was clipped by 5 bases and J by 1 base, with 12 bases between them.

Comments on this clone: Other DNA sequences in the sample encode the same CDR3. The genes are TRBV7-3 and TRBJ2-5; a possible D gene is TRBD1 (6 bases). With 5 bases removed from V and 1 base from J, the gap between germline ends came to 11 bases. The CDR3 covers 14 residues. Germline-derived CDR1 and CDR2 are SGHTA and FQGTGA. The CDR3 reads CASSPTGLQETQYF. The CDR3 nucleotides read TGTGCCAGCAGCCCGACAGGCCTCCAAGAGACCCAGTACTTC.

The chain recombines TRBV10-3 with TRBJ2-1, with D possibly being TRBD1 or TRBD2 (5 bases each). Trimming shortened V by 2 bases and J by 5 bases, and 16 bases separated the two germline ends. The CDR3 is made up of 16 amino acids. Germline lookup yields CDR1 ENHRY and CDR2 SYGVKD. The CDR3 nucleotides read TGTGCCATCAGTGAGAGGTATGGGACCCAAAACAATGAGCAGTTCTTC. As protein: CAISERYGTQNNEQFF.

The chain links TRBV6-1 to TRBJ1-4; the D gene is possibly TRBD1 (5 bases). The germline gives CDR1 MNHNS, CDR2 SASEGT. Trimming left V 5 bases short and J 0 bases short, with 10 bases between. This CDR3 is 15 amino acids long. CDR3 in DNA: TGTGCCAGCAGTCAGACAGATGCAACTAATGAAAAACTGTTTTTT. Amino acids: CASSQTDATNEKLFF.

V gene TRBV27 combines with J gene TRBJ1-1, with D possibly being TRBD1 (5 bases). CDR3 length: 16 residues. Germline CDR1 reads MNHEY; CDR2 reads SMNVEV (reference sequence). V gave up 6 bases and J gave up 0 bases, with 17 bases separating them. Here the CDR3 reads CASSSVDDRVNTEAFF. Written as DNA, the CDR3 is TGTGCCAGCAGCTCCGTAGACGACAGAGTGAACACTGAAGCTTTCTTT.

This clone has a handful of counts. V usage is TRBV6-5 and J usage is TRBJ1-1; 8 bases agree with TRBD1. V dropped 6 bases and J dropped 3; count of bases not matched to a gene: 3. The CDR3 is made up of 13 amino acids. CDR1 and CDR2 (germline): MNHEY, SVGAGI. Here the CDR3 DNA reads TGTGCCAGCAGCCAGGGGGCGCACACTGAAGCTTTCTTT. As protein: CASSQGAHTEAFF.

Concerning this clone itself: Germline and junction disagree at one end, which may indicate a read error. The chain has TRBV7-8 and TRBJ2-4; D may be TRBD1 (6 bases). Germline V CDR1 and CDR2: SGHVS, FQNEAQ. CDR3 length: 16 amino acids. Here the CDR3 DNA reads TGTGCCAGCAGCACCAAAACCGGGACAAACAAAAGCATTCAGTACTTC. Amino acid sequence: CASSTKTGTNKSIQYF.